This T cell receptor beta chain was retrieved from a study of molecular identifiers for immune sequencing clone quantification. This clonotype came up a few times. Source material for naive CD8 libraries was about 17,000 to 1,100,000 sorted cells, with 10%, 30% or 50% RNA. Previously described methods and listed TCR primers were employed for the bulk TCR libraries. TCRdb reanalysed the PCR reads using MiXCR and keeps one entry per CDR3 protein. The sample consists of 85,000 to 100,000 distinct CDR3 sequences, around 23% of them appearing once. The CDR3 totals 15 residues. CDR1 and CDR2 from the germline V gene are SQVTM and ANQGSEA. Trimming removed 3 bases at V and 0 bases at J, with 12 bases between.

The receptor was derived from a human donor in good health. Some libraries in this study had Jurkat cell RNA spiked in. The source material was naive CD8+ T cells from blood, with Jurkat cell RNA spiked in. Indicated subset: FACS-sorted CD8+CD4-CCR7+CD45RA+ naive T cells. The chain is built from TRBV29-1 and TRBJ2-1; D may be TRBD2 (6 bases). The CDR3 DNA sequence: TGCAGCGTTGACGGGCGGGGCAGCTCCTACAATGAGCAGTTCTTC. This gives the protein CSVDGRGSSYNEQFF.